The TCR beta chain described here comes from a study of cytomegalovirus exposure and HLA in healthy donors. Study conclusions and caveats: Diagnosis of cytomegalovirus status made by the classifier reportedly showed high specificity and sensitivity.

A single count supports this clone. Its antigen is as yet unknown. CDR1 SGHRS and CDR2 YFSETQ come from the germline V gene. The CDR3 covers 15 residues. V dropped 6 bases and J dropped 1; count of bases not matched to a gene: 9. TCRdb keeps only in-frame clones here, not all; method: immunoSEQ multiplex PCR. In the table there are under 250,000 clones, about nine tenths of which are singletons. Specimen: PBMCs. The chain combines TRBV5-1 with TRBJ2-5; 7 bases are a match to TRBD1. This receptor was taken from a woman under 30 in good health and CMV-seronegative. DNA of the CDR3: TGCGCCAGCACAGACAGGGATGGGCTCCAAGAGACCCAGTACTTC. It translates to CASTDRDGLQETQYF. Variable domain in full (rest from reference TRBV5-1 and TRBJ2-5): KAGVTQTPRYLIKTRGQQVTLSCSPISGHRSVSWYQQTPGQGLQFLFEYFSETQRNKGNFPGRFSGRQFSNSRSEMNVSTLELGDSALYLCASTDRDGLQETQYFGPGTRLLVL.